Each of the 16 T cell receptor beta chains below was sequenced from the same sample in a study of technical replicates of blood from a handful of donors (dated by TCRdb to the late 2010s). Receptor amplification or capture employed the immunoSEQ multiplex PCR assay. TCRdb obtained this table from immuneACCESS and retained in-frame rearrangements with V and J assigned. These tables miss some clones; where compared with another copy, unresolved V genes account for less than half of the shortfall, and the remainder is unexplained. The sample records some 70,000 clones, roughly nine tenths of which are singletons. The leading ten clones occupy 0.3% to 0.4% of the sample. Material for sequencing was T cells isolated from PBMCs. These receptors were collected from a human donor in good health.

The chain is built from TRBV28 and TRBJ1-5; D ambiguous. Trimming removed 5 bases at V and 4 bases at J, with 3 bases between. Germline values: CDR1 MDHEN, CDR2 SYDVKM. This CDR3 has 11 amino acids. DNA of the CDR3: TGTGCCAGCAGTCAGAATCAGCCCCAGCATTTT. Its translation: CASSQNQPQHF.

The rearrangement links TRBV30 to TRBJ1-2; 9 nucleotides line up with TRBD1. Germline CDR1 and CDR2: GTSNPN and SVGIG (reference sequence). Germline trimming cut 1 base from V and 7 bases from J; bases unmatched to any gene: 7. This CDR3 is built from 14 residues. The CDR3: CAWSGQGEMGGYTF. CDR3 DNA: TGTGCCTGGAGTGGACAGGGGGAAATGGGTGGCTACACCTTC.

The chain is built from TRBV19 and TRBJ1-5; D may be TRBD1 (6 bases). From germline, CDR1 is LNHDA and CDR2 SQIVND (reference sequence). Trimming pared 3 bases from V and 3 bases from J, leaving 12 bases between. The CDR3 has 15 amino acids. CDR3 DNA: TGTGCCAGTAGTATTGTGGACAGAGACAATCAGCCCCAGCATTTT. It specifies CASSIVDRDNQPQHF.

This rearrangement joins TRBV6-6 to TRBJ1-2; 10 nucleotides line up with TRBD1. Trimming cost V 5 bases and J 1 base; bases outside gene matches: 4. Germline lookup yields CDR1 MNHNY and CDR2 SVGAGI (reference sequence). This CDR3 region has 15 residues. The CDR3 bases are TGTGCCAGCAGTCCGGGACAGGGGTTTAACTATGGCTACACCTTC. This translates into CASSPGQGFNYGYTF.

The chain has TRBV18 and TRBJ1-3; D gene unclear. This CDR3 contains 14 residues. Trimming took off 3 bases at V and 2 bases at J, with 8 bases between the two ends. Germline CDR1 reads KGHSH; CDR2 reads LQKENI. CDR3 sequence (DNA): TGTGCCAGCTCACCGGGCAACGCTGGAAACACCATATATTTT. Its protein is CASSPGNAGNTIYF.

This clone was detected only once. This sequence joins TRBV2 and TRBJ1-2; TRBD1 might be the D (6 bases). CDR3 length: 18 residues. V shed 10 bases and J shed 5 bases, with 32 bases lying between them. Germline CDR1 is SNHLY and CDR2 is FYNNEI. CDR3 residues: CATLPGGAGSLSYYGYTF. The CDR3, as DNA: TGTGCCACCTTACCGGGGGGGGCAGGGTCTCTCTCTTATTATGGCTACACCTTC.

The rearrangement joins TRBV5-1 to TRBJ1-4; TRBD1 aligns across 7 bases. Germline CDR1 reads SGHRS; CDR2 reads YFSETQ. Germline trimming cut 6 bases from V and 1 base from J; bases unmatched to any gene: 9. The CDR3 runs 16 residues. Written as DNA, the CDR3 is TGCGCCAGCAATACAGGGGAGAGAAGAACTAATGAAAAACTGTTTTTT. This sequence encodes CASNTGERRTNEKLFF.

The chain employs TRBV10-3 and TRBJ2-2; 9 nucleotides align to TRBD2. CDR1 ENHRY and CDR2 SYGVKD come from the germline V gene. With 6 bases clipped from V and 7 bases from J, the junction kept 3 bases outside the gene matches. The CDR3 runs to 13 residues. Written as DNA, the CDR3 is TGTGCCATCAGGGGACTAGCTGACGGGGAGCTGTTTTTT. Protein product: CAIRGLADGELFF.

This clone is a singleton in its sample. V usage is TRBV19 and J usage is TRBJ2-7, with a weak D call TRBD2 (5 bases). Germline values: CDR1 LNHDA, CDR2 SQIVND (reference sequence). V lost 5 bases and J 2 bases, leaving 10 bases between the germline ends. There are 13 residues in the CDR3. The CDR3 spells CASSLSGAYEQYF. The CDR3 nucleotides read TGTGCCAGTAGTTTAAGCGGCGCCTACGAGCAGTACTTC.

The CDR3: CASSQDRGSLDEQFF. Written as DNA, the CDR3 is TGCGCCAGCAGCCAAGACAGGGGGTCCCTGGATGAGCAGTTCTTC. This sequence joins TRBV4-3 and TRBJ2-1; TRBD1 aligns across 7 bases. Per the germline V gene, CDR1 is LGHNA and CDR2 is YSLEER. This CDR3 spans 15 amino acids. Trimming removed 0 bases from V and 8 bases from J; junction bases left unmatched: 7.

DNA for the CDR3: TGTGCCAGCAGCCAAGGGTTGGAGTTTAATGAAAAACTGTTTTTT. Residues: CASSQGLEFNEKLFF. The chain couples TRBV14 to TRBJ1-4; no reliable D call. The V end lost 1 base, the J end lost 4 bases, and 10 bases lay between the germline ends. Germline-derived CDR1 and CDR2 are SGHDN and FVKESK. CDR3 length: 15 residues.

The chain employs TRBV7-2 and TRBJ1-1; no clear D. V was pared by 10 bases and J by 0 bases, with 6 bases between. The length of the CDR3 is 11 residues. Germline loops: CDR1 SGHTA, CDR2 FQGNSA. Here the CDR3 reads CANSMNTEAFF. CDR3 coding DNA: TGTGCCAATAGCATGAACACTGAAGCTTTCTTT.

The rearrangement joins TRBV5-5 to TRBJ2-7, with D possibly matching TRBD1 (5 bases). The V end was cut by 4 bases, the J end by 2 bases, with 13 bases between. The CDR3 totals 14 residues. From germline, CDR1 is SGHKS and CDR2 YYEKEE (reference sequence). The CDR3 nucleotides are TGTGCCAGCAGCGGCCGCACAGGACCCTACGAGCAGTACTTC. Protein: CASSGRTGPYEQYF.

The chain has TRBV7-3 and TRBJ2-1, with TRBD1 matching over 9 bases. V lost 5 bases and J lost 5; bases outside the gene matches: 7. The germline gives CDR1 SGHTA, CDR2 FQGTGA. The CDR3 is 15 amino acids. CDR3 coding DNA: TGTGCCAGCAGCCGCCAAGGACAGGGGAACAATGAGCAGTTCTTC. As protein: CASSRQGQGNNEQFF.

This chain links TRBV9 with TRBJ2-1; 12 positions agree with TRBD2. From germline, CDR1 is SGDLS and CDR2 YYNGEE. Losses at the gene ends were 4 bases for V and 5 bases for J; bases not matched to a gene: 4. CDR3 length: 15 residues. DNA for the CDR3: TGTGCCAGCAGCAGGACTAGCGGGGTAAACAATGAGCAGTTCTTC. Encoded protein: CASSRTSGVNNEQFF.

The rearrangement joins TRBV6-5 to TRBJ1-3; D uncertain. Germline values: CDR1 MNHEY, CDR2 SVGAGI. V shed 2 bases and J shed 9 bases, with 20 bases lying between them. This CDR3 is built from 16 residues. CDR3 residues: CASSYDATPKRGTIYF. The CDR3 bases are TGTGCCAGCAGTTACGATGCCACCCCGAAACGGGGCACCATATATTTT.